The 28 T cell receptor beta chains reported below all come from one sample, sequenced in a study of T cell changes during pregnancy in multiple sclerosis. Assay used: immunoSEQ multiplex PCR; TCRdb lists only in-frame clones, some missing. Here the sample spans 93,000 or so clones, approximately 89% being singletons. This material consisted of peripheral blood, taken before pregnancy. These receptors were taken from a female donor with multiple sclerosis, enrolled in a pregnancy study.

The chain combines TRBV19 with TRBJ2-7; D possibly corresponds to TRBD2 (5 bases). The CDR3 covers 14 residues. Germline V CDR1 and CDR2: LNHDA, SQIVND (reference sequence). V was trimmed by 8 bases and J by 0 bases, leaving 14 bases between them. DNA for the CDR3: TGTGCCAGTGCGGAAGCGGTTCTCTCCTACGAGCAGTACTTC. It specifies CASAEAVLSYEQYF.

The chain has TRBV2 and TRBJ1-4, with 7 bases identical to TRBD1. The CDR3 totals 15 residues. CDR1 and CDR2 from the germline V gene are SNHLY and FYNNEI. The J segment lost 4 bases and the V segment lost 3 bases, leaving 5 bases of the junction unmatched. CDR3 protein: CASSDQGQYNEKLFF. In DNA, the CDR3 is TGTGCCAGCAGTGATCAGGGACAGTATAATGAAAAACTGTTTTTT.

The V gene is TRBV28, the J gene TRBJ1-5; possible D gene TRBD1, 6 bases. The CDR3 loop spans 15 amino acids. CDR1 and CDR2 from the germline V gene are MDHEN and SYDVKM. Trimming took 5 bases from V and 5 from J, leaving 16 bases between them. CDR3 amino acids: CASSEQGRKDQPQHF. The CDR3 region has the DNA TGTGCCAGCAGTGAACAGGGAAGGAAGGATCAGCCCCAGCATTTT.

The chain recombines TRBV13 with TRBJ2-1; 9 bases agree with TRBD1. The germline gives CDR1 PRHDT, CDR2 FYEKMQ (reference sequence). The CDR3 runs to 16 residues. Unmatched junction bases numbered 10, after V lost 6 bases and J lost 4 bases. Written as DNA, the CDR3 is TGTGCCAGCAGGACGTGGACAGGGGTCGGGTACAATGAGCAGTTCTTC. Its protein product is CASRTWTGVGYNEQFF.

The genes are TRBV23-1 and TRBJ2-6, with TRBD1 matching 7 bases. TRBV23-1 is assigned to the ORF class and has an uncertain function. CDR3 size: 16 residues. V dropped 2 bases and J dropped 4; count of bases not matched to a gene: 5. CDR3 sequence reads: CASSQPTGSGANVLTF. DNA of the CDR3: TGCGCCAGCAGTCAACCGACAGGGTCAGGGGCCAACGTCCTGACTTTC.

The chain joins TRBV30 to TRBJ2-7; 7 positions agree with TRBD1. The length of the CDR3 is 12 residues. Trimming took 7 bases from V and 0 from J; bases not matched to a gene: 3. Germline CDR1 is GTSNPN and CDR2 is SVGIG (reference sequence). CDR3 in amino acids: CAFQGVSYEQYF. The CDR3 coding sequence is TGTGCCTTTCAGGGGGTCTCCTACGAGCAGTACTTC.

The gene calls are TRBV6-5 and TRBJ2-7, with D maybe TRBD1 (5 bases). The CDR3 runs to 16 residues. With 4 bases removed from V and 3 bases from J, the gap between germline ends came to 19 bases. The germline gives CDR1 MNHEY, CDR2 SVGAGI. In DNA form, the CDR3 reads TGTGCCAGCAGTTCCCGATGGCAGGGTGGAGTCTACGAGCAGTACTTC. Protein sequence: CASSSRWQGGVYEQYF.

The chain is built from TRBV11-2 and TRBJ2-5; 7 bases agree with TRBD1. J lost 3 bases, V lost 5 bases, and 9 bases had no gene match. The germline CDR1 and CDR2 sequences are SGHAT and FQNNGV. The CDR3 has 15 amino acids. Here the CDR3 reads CASSPRGFVEETQYF. CDR3 DNA sequence: TGTGCCAGCAGCCCCAGGGGGTTTGTGGAAGAGACCCAGTACTTC.

The chain joins TRBV27 to TRBJ1-4; TRBD1 matches at 11 bases. This CDR3 region has 16 residues. Germline CDR1 MNHEY, CDR2 SMNVEV (reference sequence). V trimming: 4 bases; J trimming: 7 bases; junction bases outside the gene matches: 8. For the CDR3, the DNA is TGTGCCAGCAGTTCGGGACAGGGGGACGGGGCTGAAAAACTGTTTTTT. Its protein is CASSSGQGDGAEKLFF. Together with reference TRBV27 and TRBJ1-4, the CDR3 gives the full variable domain: EAQVTQNPRYLITVTGKKLTVTCSQNMNHEYMSWYRQDPGLGLRQIYYSMNVEVTDKGDVPEGYKVSRKEKRNFPLILESPSPNQTSLYFCASSSGQGDGAEKLFFGSGTQLSVL.

The V call is TRBV7-6, the J call TRBJ1-2; TRBD1 agrees at 9 bases. Germline V CDR1 and CDR2: SGHVS, FNYEAQ. The CDR3 spans 15 residues. The junction had 10 bases not matched to a gene; V was cut back by 5 bases and J by 6 bases. The CDR3 spells CASSPHRDRVDGYTF. The CDR3 DNA reads TGTGCCAGCAGCCCTCACCGGGACAGGGTCGATGGCTACACCTTC.

The chain employs TRBV7-7 and TRBJ2-5; TRBD1 is a possible D gene (6 bases). Trimming pared 6 bases from V and 5 bases from J, leaving 22 bases between. Germline V gene data show CDR1 as SSHAT and CDR2 as FNYEAQ (reference sequence). This CDR3 is 16 amino acids long. CDR3 DNA sequence: TGTGCCAGCAGAGACCCCGAGGGGGTGAAGACGGAGACCCAGTACTTC. Its protein product is CASRDPEGVKTETQYF.

The gene calls are TRBV6-4 and TRBJ1-2, with TRBD1 as a possible D gene (6 bases). Germline V gene lookup returns CDR1 MRHNA and CDR2 SNTAGT. CDR3 length: 11 residues. V gave up 5 bases and J gave up 13 bases, with 14 bases separating them. CDR3 residues: CASSSGQSLTF. The CDR3 DNA is TGTGCCAGCAGTTCCGGACAGTCTCTCACCTTC.

This sequence joins TRBV19 and TRBJ2-3, with 7 bases matching TRBD1. Germline loops: CDR1 LNHDA, CDR2 SQIVND (reference sequence). The CDR3 has 14 residues. Trimming took 5 bases from V and 2 from J; bases not matched to a gene: 4. The DNA for the CDR3 is TGTGCCAGTAGTGTACAGGGGACCACAGATACGCAGTATTTT. It translates to CASSVQGTTDTQYF.

The genes are TRBV7-3 and TRBJ2-2; 8 nucleotides match TRBD1. There are 16 residues in the CDR3. Germline loops: CDR1 SGHTA, CDR2 FQGTGA. The trim removed 0 bases at V and 6 bases at J, leaving 6 bases unmatched. CDR3 sequence: CASSLTTGAFSGELFF. The CDR3 bases are TGTGCCAGCAGCTTAACGACAGGGGCTTTTTCCGGGGAGCTGTTTTTT.

A single count supports this clone. The V call is TRBV6-1, the J call TRBJ2-7, with D possibly being TRBD1 (5 bases). The CDR3 is 15 residues long. Trimming stripped 10 bases from V and 1 base from J, with 20 bases between. Per the germline V gene, CDR1 is MNHNS and CDR2 is SASEGT. CDR3: CATRRSPQGSYEQYF. As DNA, the CDR3 is TGTGCCACCCGTCGTAGTCCTCAGGGTTCCTACGAGCAGTACTTC.

V usage is TRBV21-1 and J usage is TRBJ2-7; the table's D call TRBD2 went unverified against the DNA. TRBV21-1 is deemed a pseudogene. This CDR3 comprises 16 residues. CDR3 loop: CASTKTPFAAGYEQYF. CDR3 nucleotide sequence: TGTGCCAGCACCAAAACCCCCTTCGCAGCCGGGTACGAGCAGTACTTC.

This chain uses TRBV6-1 with TRBJ2-7; 11 bases line up with TRBD1. CDR3 length equals 14 residues. Trimming at V came to 4 bases and at J to 4 bases, leaving 3 bases not matched to a gene. CDR1 is MNHNS and CDR2 is SASEGT in the germline V gene. In DNA, the CDR3 is TGTGCCAGCAGTGCCGGACAGGGGGCGTACGAGCAGTACTTC. Encoded protein: CASSAGQGAYEQYF.

This clone was counted a few times. The chain uses TRBV30 and TRBJ1-1, with D possibly matching TRBD1 (5 bases). Trimming stripped 4 bases from V and 3 bases from J, with 9 bases between. This CDR3 comprises 12 residues. Per the germline V gene, CDR1 is GTSNPN and CDR2 is SVGIG (reference sequence). The CDR3 DNA is TGTGCCTGGAATCGGGGGGACACTGAAGCTTTCTTT. This gives the protein CAWNRGDTEAFF.

The chain combines TRBV5-1 with TRBJ2-7, with a weak D call TRBD1 (7 bases). V was shortened by 0 bases and J by 6 bases, with 16 bases between the two germline ends. The germline CDR1 and CDR2 sequences are SGHRS and YFSETQ. The CDR3 is 15 residues long. CDR3 nucleotide sequence: TGCGCCAGCAGCTTGGGAGTACGCCAGGGGGGCGAGCAGTACTTC. Protein sequence: CASSLGVRQGGEQYF.

The chain couples TRBV28 to TRBJ1-4, with 8 bases lining up with TRBD1. The CDR3 totals 15 residues. CDR1 is MDHEN and CDR2 is SYDVKM in the germline V gene. The V and J ends lost 2 bases and 10 bases, in that order; junction bases with no gene match: 9. CDR3: CASSLNRGTRGKLFF. The CDR3 region has the DNA TGTGCCAGCAGTTTAAACAGGGGGACTCGGGGAAAACTGTTTTTT.

The chain employs TRBV5-1 and TRBJ2-5, with D possibly being TRBD2 (6 bases). The V and J ends lost 4 bases and 3 bases respectively, with 13 bases between them. Germline CDR1 reads SGHRS; CDR2 reads YFSETQ. This CDR3 spans 14 amino acids. The DNA for the CDR3 is TGCGCCAGCAGCCCGGGACTCAGAAAAGAGACCCAGTACTTC. This gives the protein CASSPGLRKETQYF.

In regard to this clone: Other DNA sequences within the sample encode an identical CDR3. The V gene is TRBV29-1, the J gene TRBJ1-1; D ambiguous. Trimming removed 4 bases at V and 3 bases at J, with 9 bases between. Per germline, CDR1 SQVTM and CDR2 ANQGSEA. The CDR3 is 12 residues long. The CDR3 is CSVVADYTEAFF. For the CDR3, the DNA is TGCAGCGTTGTGGCAGACTACACTGAAGCTTTCTTT.

The chain uses TRBV30 and TRBJ1-1; a weak D match, TRBD1 (5 bases). Germline V gene data show CDR1 as GTSNPN and CDR2 as SVGIG (reference sequence). Trimming cost V 3 bases and J 2 bases, with 7 bases left between them. The length of the CDR3 is 12 residues. The CDR3 DNA follows: TGTGCCTGGAGAGGGGATAACACTGAAGCTTTCTTT. This codes for CAWRGDNTEAFF.

This rearrangement joins TRBV5-4 to TRBJ2-7; 7 nucleotides agree with TRBD2. V shed 4 bases, J shed 2 bases, and the junction held 3 bases outside the gene matches. The CDR3 extends over 13 amino acids. Germline values: CDR1 SGHNT, CDR2 YYREEE (reference sequence). The CDR3 here is CASSSGTTYEQYF. CDR3 DNA: TGTGCCAGCAGCAGCGGGACTACCTACGAGCAGTACTTC.

The V call is TRBV28, the J call TRBJ2-7; D is possibly TRBD1 (6 bases). This CDR3 is built from 17 residues. V was pared by 4 bases and J by 0 bases, with 19 bases between. Germline values: CDR1 MDHEN, CDR2 SYDVKM. The CDR3 region is CASSSDRRARFSYEQYF. CDR3 bases: TGTGCCAGCAGTTCTGACAGGCGGGCACGGTTCTCCTACGAGCAGTACTTC.

This chain connects TRBV4-1 to TRBJ1-5; TRBD1 matches 9 bases. Germline lookup yields CDR1 MGHRA and CDR2 YSYEKL. The V segment lost 4 bases and the J segment 6 bases; nucleotides outside the gene matches: 4. This CDR3 has 14 amino acids. The CDR3 coding sequence is TGCGCCAGCAGCCCGGACAGGGGCAGTCAGCCCCAGCATTTT. Its translation: CASSPDRGSQPQHF.

This CDR3 reads CASSEQGANWNEQFF. As DNA, the CDR3 is TGTGCCAGCAGCGAACAGGGGGCCAATTGGAATGAGCAGTTCTTC. The V call is TRBV9, the J call TRBJ2-1, with 9 bases that match TRBD1. Trimming cost V 3 bases and J 7 bases; bases outside gene matches: 8. Germline values: CDR1 SGDLS, CDR2 YYNGEE. The CDR3 runs 15 residues. The variable domain in full, completed from reference TRBV9 and TRBJ2-1, reads DSGVTQTPKHLITATGQRVTLRCSPRSGDLSVYWYQQSLDQGLQFLIQYYNGEERAKGNILERFSAQQFPDLHSELNLSSLELGDSALYFCASSEQGANWNEQFFGPGTRLTVL.

The chain is built from TRBV6-5 and TRBJ1-1; 11 bases agree with TRBD1. The V gene's germline CDR1 is MNHEY and CDR2 SVGAGI. Trimming removed 5 bases from V and 6 bases from J; junction bases left unmatched: 5. This CDR3 has 14 residues. The CDR3 sequence: CASSGQGAKSEAFF. The CDR3 region has the DNA TGTGCCAGCAGTGGACAGGGGGCAAAGTCTGAAGCTTTCTTT.